This T cell receptor beta chain stems from a study of blood T cell repertoires in COVID-19. Study details: Recovered Cohort 3 donors showed two negative PCRs, clearance, or symptom resolution. COVID-19 samples, acute and convalescent, were from the United States, Italy and Spain. Sample material is recorded as cDNA or gDNA derived from T cells, B-cell-depleted T cells, or PBMCs.

Produced via immunoSEQ multiplex PCR; TCRdb's table is partial and in-frame only. The repertoire includes fewer than 200,000 clones, about 86% of them detected once, and around 23% sits in the top ten. CDR1 and CDR2 (germline): LGHNT, FRNRAP. The CDR3 has 11 amino acids. Trimming took off 5 bases at V and 7 bases at J, with 8 bases between the two ends. The chain links TRBV12-5 to TRBJ1-1; D gene uncertain. Source material: PBMCs or T cells enriched from blood (not recorded which). The clonotype was recovered from a middle-aged woman in a cohort exposed to, infected with or recovered from COVID-19 (not recorded which). The chain's CDR3 is CASGLYSEAFF. The CDR3, as DNA: TGTGCTAGTGGTCTGTACAGTGAAGCTTTCTTT.